The 27 T cell receptor beta chains presented below share a single source sample, sequenced in a study of PD-1 blockade in classical Hodgkin lymphoma. Data came from immunoSEQ multiplex PCR; TCRdb stores just in-frame clones and leaves some out. The sample lists 110,000 or so clones, roughly nine tenths occurring once. No patient escaped relapse after autologous stem cell transplantation, and brentuximab vedotin exposure varied. The input for sequencing was peripheral blood mononuclear cells (PBMCs), taken before the second cycle of nivolumab. The source is a human donor with classical Hodgkin lymphoma.

The chain employs TRBV27 and TRBJ2-3; TRBD2 matches at 8 bases. Losses at the gene ends were 6 bases for V and 3 bases for J; bases not matched to a gene: 8. CDR1 and CDR2 (germline): MNHEY, SMNVEV (reference sequence). The CDR3 has 15 residues. The CDR3 region is CASSLFSGETDTQYF. The CDR3 coding sequence is TGTGCCAGCAGCCTATTTAGCGGGGAGACAGATACGCAGTATTTT.

The CDR3 coding sequence is TGTGCCAGCAGCTTCGACGTGGGGAATGAAAAACTGTTTTTT. Translating it yields CASSFDVGNEKLFF. The chain uses TRBV5-8 and TRBJ1-4; D ambiguous. Germline-derived CDR1 and CDR2 are SGHTS and YDEGEE. V lost 2 bases, J lost 5 bases, and 10 bases lay in between. This CDR3 has 14 residues.

The chain employs TRBV23-1 and TRBJ1-2, with D maybe TRBD1 (6 bases). TRBV23-1 is labeled an ORF, and its function is uncertain. Trimming took 2 bases from V and 6 from J, leaving 16 bases between them. The CDR3 loop spans 15 amino acids. The CDR3 region is CASSQAPERGNGYTF. The CDR3 nucleotides read TGCGCCAGCAGTCAAGCCCCGGAAAGGGGGAATGGCTACACCTTC.

A single count supports this clone. The chain is built from TRBV5-5 and TRBJ1-5; 7 nucleotides match TRBD1. The V segment lost 3 bases and the J segment 6 bases; nucleotides outside the gene matches: 9. The germline CDR1 and CDR2 sequences are SGHKS and YYEKEE (reference sequence). The CDR3 is made up of 15 amino acids. The CDR3 DNA reads as TGTGCCAGCAGCTCAACGACAGGGCGAGGTCAGCCCCAGCATTTT. Amino acid sequence: CASSSTTGRGQPQHF.

This rearrangement joins TRBV28 to TRBJ2-7, with 8 bases that match TRBD1. The CDR3 has 16 residues. The germline V gene encodes CDR1 MDHEN and CDR2 SYDVKM. The ends lost 7 bases at V and 4 bases at J; junction bases unmatched: 15. The DNA of the CDR3 is TGTGCCAGCACCCAACCCCCCGCAGGGGGCACATACGAGCAGTACTTC. Its protein is CASTQPPAGGTYEQYF. Full variable domain (rest looked up from reference TRBV28 and TRBJ2-7): DVKVTQSSRYLVKRTGEKVFLECVQDMDHENMFWYRQDPGLGLRLIYFSYDVKMKEKGDIPEGYSVSREKKERFSLILESASTNQTSMYLCASTQPPAGGTYEQYFGPGTRLTVT.

The gene calls are TRBV9 and TRBJ1-3, with a weak D call TRBD1 (5 bases). CDR1 and CDR2 from the germline V gene are SGDLS and YYNGEE. The CDR3 covers 16 residues. Trimming left V 3 bases short and J 0 bases short, with 13 bases between. The CDR3 bases are TGTGCCAGCAGCGCCCGGGGCAGAGGCTCTGGAAACACCATATATTTT. Encoded protein: CASSARGRGSGNTIYF. The variable domain in full, completed from reference TRBV9 and TRBJ1-3, reads DSGVTQTPKHLITATGQRVTLRCSPRSGDLSVYWYQQSLDQGLQFLIQYYNGEERAKGNILERFSAQQFPDLHSELNLSSLELGDSALYFCASSARGRGSGNTIYFGEGSWLTVV.

The count of this clone is one. The chain joins TRBV11-2 to TRBJ2-7, with a tentative D call TRBD1 (6 bases). The CDR3 runs to 13 residues. CDR1 SGHAT and CDR2 FQNNGV come from the germline V gene. Deletions cut 8 bases from V and 4 bases from J, with 15 bases between. This CDR3 is CASRQALGYEQYF. The CDR3 nucleotides are TGTGCCAGCCGACAGGCCCTCGGGTACGAGCAGTACTTC.

This chain links TRBV5-4 with TRBJ2-1, with TRBD2 matching 14 bases. The CDR3 totals 17 residues. Germline trimming cut 4 bases from V and 4 bases from J; bases unmatched to any gene: 7. The germline V gene has CDR1 SGHNT and CDR2 YYREEE (reference sequence). CDR3 in DNA: TGTGCCAGCAGCCCGGGACTAGCGGGAGTGTCGTACAATGAGCAGTTCTTC. As protein: CASSPGLAGVSYNEQFF.

The chain uses TRBV5-6 and TRBJ2-7, with D uncertain. The CDR3 runs to 16 residues. The V gene lost 1 base and the J gene lost 0 bases, with 14 bases spanning the gap. Germline V gives CDR1 SGHDT, CDR2 YYEEEE. The CDR3 sequence: CASSLRGTSSSYEQYF. CDR3 DNA: TGTGCCAGCAGCTTGAGAGGAACCTCCAGCTCCTACGAGCAGTACTTC.

The V and J genes are TRBV30 and TRBJ1-1; no firm D call. CDR3 length equals 12 residues. In germline, CDR1 is GTSNPN, CDR2 SVGIG (reference sequence). The V and J ends lost 0 bases and 6 bases respectively, with 8 bases between them. The CDR3 reads CAWSVQKPEAFF. The CDR3 DNA reads as TGTGCCTGGAGTGTACAAAAACCTGAAGCTTTCTTT.

CDR3 loop: CASSEALFEQYF. CDR3 DNA: TGTGCCAGCAGTGAAGCGCTGTTCGAGCAGTACTTC. The chain uses TRBV6-1 and TRBJ2-7, with D unresolved. Looked up from germline, CDR1 is MNHNS and CDR2 is SASEGT. CDR3 length: 12 amino acids. Trimming removed 0 bases from V and 6 bases from J, with 6 bases in between.

V usage is TRBV6-6 and J usage is TRBJ1-1; 9 bases fit TRBD1. The V and J ends lost 5 bases and 3 bases, in that order; junction bases with no gene match: 4. This CDR3 has 14 residues. CDR1 and CDR2 (germline): MNHNY, SVGAGI (reference sequence). This chain's CDR3 is CASSRTGGYTEAFF. The CDR3 DNA reads as TGTGCCAGCAGTAGAACAGGGGGCTACACTGAAGCTTTCTTT.

The chain recombines TRBV7-9 with TRBJ2-7, with TRBD2 matching over 11 bases. V lost 8 bases to trimming and J lost 6 bases; unmatched junction nucleotides: 12. Germline V gene sequence: CDR1 SEHNR, CDR2 FQNEAQ (reference sequence). The CDR3 has 15 amino acids. DNA of the CDR3: TGTGCCAGCGGGCCCGGGCTAGCGGGAGGCCGCGAGCAGTACTTC. It specifies CASGPGLAGGREQYF.

V is TRBV27 and J is TRBJ2-7, with D maybe TRBD2 (6 bases). The V end was cut by 1 base, the J end by 4 bases, with 20 bases between. Germline V gene sequence: CDR1 MNHEY, CDR2 SMNVEV (reference sequence). The CDR3 has 17 amino acids. The CDR3 DNA reads as TGTGCCAGCAGTTTATTATCAGTGGGAGGCCCTGATTACGAGCAGTACTTC. It is translated as CASSLLSVGGPDYEQYF.

The V and J genes are TRBV2 and TRBJ2-2; 7 positions match TRBD1. CDR1 SNHLY and CDR2 FYNNEI come from the germline V gene. The J segment lost 4 bases and the V segment lost 5 bases, leaving 7 bases of the junction unmatched. The CDR3 consists of 15 residues. For the CDR3, the DNA is TGTGCCAGCAGTACAGACAGGGCGTCCACCGGGGAGCTGTTTTTT. It encodes CASSTDRASTGELFF.

The rearrangement uses TRBV5-1 and TRBJ2-3; no firm D call. The ends were cut back, 5 bases at V and 5 bases at J, with 12 bases in the middle. CDR3 length: 13 amino acids. Per the germline V gene, CDR1 is SGHRS and CDR2 is YFSETQ. The CDR3: CASSSDKGDTQYF. The CDR3 DNA follows: TGCGCCAGCAGTTCTGACAAGGGAGATACGCAGTATTTT.

The genes are TRBV6-1 and TRBJ2-1; 7 bases align to TRBD1. CDR3 length: 13 residues. J gave up 9 bases and V 6 bases, and 8 bases lay outside the gene matches. The germline V gene encodes CDR1 MNHNS and CDR2 SASEGT. The CDR3 DNA is TGTGCCAGCAGGGATCGGACAGGCGGTGAGCAGTTCTTC. This translates into CASRDRTGGEQFF.

The genes are TRBV7-2 and TRBJ1-1, with D possibly being TRBD1 (5 bases). Germline V lookup: CDR1 SGHTA, CDR2 FQGNSA. The CDR3 contains 13 residues. Between the trimmed V and J ends, which lost 4 bases and 10 bases, there was a span of 16 bases. This CDR3 is CASSSRGGYGAFF. The CDR3 DNA reads TGTGCCAGCAGCTCCCGGGGGGGGTACGGAGCTTTCTTT. Looking up the rest from reference TRBV7-2 and TRBJ1-1 gives the full variable domain: GAGVSQSPSNKVTEKGKDVELRCDPISGHTALYWYRQSLGQGLEFLIYFQGNSAPDKSGLPSDRFSAERTGGSVSTLTIQRTQQEDSAVYLCASSSRGGYGAFFGQGTRLTVV.

The genes are TRBV6-5 and TRBJ1-5; 8 nucleotides line up with TRBD1. Germline CDR1 MNHEY, CDR2 SVGAGI. CDR3 length: 15 residues. V shed 5 bases and J 1 base; nucleotides not matched to a gene: 4. The CDR3 DNA reads TGTGCCAGCAGTACCGACAGGGGCAGCAATCAGCCCCAGCATTTT. It is translated as CASSTDRGSNQPQHF.

The V and J genes are TRBV5-1 and TRBJ2-1, with TRBD2 matching over 10 bases. V gave up 0 bases and J gave up 6 bases; unmatched junction bases: 6. The germline V gene encodes CDR1 SGHRS and CDR2 YFSETQ. This CDR3 has 16 amino acids. CDR3 protein: CASSLAGTSVGNEQFF. CDR3 DNA sequence: TGCGCCAGCAGCTTGGCCGGGACTAGCGTCGGCAATGAGCAGTTCTTC.

V gene TRBV21-1 combines with J gene TRBJ2-7. TRBV21-1 is classified as a pseudogene. CDR3 size: 15 residues. CDR3 sequence: CATLTPGPSSYEQYF. The CDR3 region has the DNA TGTGCCACACTCACCCCGGGACCTAGCTCCTACGAGCAGTACTTC.

This rearrangement joins TRBV7-9 to TRBJ2-1, with a possible D match to TRBD2 (6 bases). Between the trimmed V and J ends, which lost 3 bases and 0 bases, there was a span of 12 bases. The CDR3 is made up of 16 amino acids. Per the germline V gene, CDR1 is SEHNR and CDR2 is FQNEAQ (reference sequence). The chain's CDR3 is CASSFRERSSYNEQFF. The CDR3 region has the DNA TGTGCCAGCAGCTTCCGGGAGAGGAGCTCCTACAATGAGCAGTTCTTC.

The genes are TRBV30 and TRBJ2-7, with 8 bases fitting TRBD2. The CDR3 length is 15 residues. The V and J ends lost 0 bases and 5 bases, in that order; junction bases with no gene match: 9. The germline V gene has CDR1 GTSNPN and CDR2 SVGIG (reference sequence). This chain's CDR3 is CAWSVGLAGHHEQYF. The CDR3 coding sequence is TGTGCCTGGAGTGTAGGGCTAGCGGGCCACCACGAGCAGTACTTC. The whole variable domain, remainder taken from reference TRBV30 and TRBJ2-7, is SQTIHQWPATLVQPVGSPLSLECTVEGTSNPNLYWYRQAAGRGLQLLFYSVGIGQISSEVPQNLSASRPQDRQFILSSKKLLLSDSGFYLCAWSVGLAGHHEQYFGPGTRLTVT.

This chain uses TRBV5-5 with TRBJ1-3, with D perhaps TRBD1 (6 bases). CDR1 and CDR2 (germline): SGHKS, YYEKEE (reference sequence). The CDR3 has 15 amino acids. Trimming took 0 bases from V and 8 from J, leaving 15 bases between them. The CDR3 sequence is CASSLATGVGDTIYF. The CDR3 coding sequence is TGTGCCAGCAGCTTGGCGACAGGAGTCGGGGACACCATATATTTT.

The rearrangement joins TRBV7-9 to TRBJ2-1; 7 bases line up with TRBD2. V lost 4 bases to trimming and J lost 5 bases; unmatched junction nucleotides: 2. CDR1 and CDR2 (germline): SEHNR, FQNEAQ (reference sequence). The CDR3 has 13 residues. In DNA, the CDR3 is TGTGCCAGCAGCTGGACTAGTCACAATGAGCAGTTCTTC. Amino acids: CASSWTSHNEQFF.

In this sample, this clone turned up once. The chain is built from TRBV6-5 and TRBJ2-2; D perhaps matches TRBD2 (5 bases). The V end was cut by 6 bases, the J end by 6 bases, with 14 bases between. CDR1 and CDR2 from the germline V gene are MNHEY and SVGAGI. CDR3 size: 14 residues. CDR3 bases: TGTGCCAGCAGCCCTGACCCGAGGGCCGGGGAGCTGTTTTTT. The encoded protein is CASSPDPRAGELFF.

The chain employs TRBV7-9 and TRBJ2-6; 10 bases are shared with TRBD2. V trimming: 6 bases; J trimming: 0 bases; junction bases outside the gene matches: 8. Per germline, CDR1 SEHNR and CDR2 FQNEAQ (reference sequence). The CDR3 runs to 18 residues. DNA of the CDR3: TGTGCCAGCAGTTCGCGGACTAGCGGAAGCTCTGGGGCCAACGTCCTGACTTTC. This codes for CASSSRTSGSSGANVLTF.